This T cell receptor (beta chain) was found in a study of early T cells in non-severe SARS-CoV-2 infection. This clonotype was observed a few times. One entry per CDR3 protein results from TCRdb running MiXCR on the 5' RACE reads. The data hold 65,000 to 80,000 distinct CDR3 sequences, with 10% to 15% observed a single time. The CDR3 length is 15 residues. The junction had 8 bases not matched to a gene; V was cut back by 4 bases and J by 5 bases. The germline V gene encodes CDR1 KGHDR and CDR2 SFDVKD. This chain connects TRBV24-1 to TRBJ1-1, with TRBD1 matching over 8 bases. Input material: whole blood. The TCR sequence derives from an adult who was a healthcare worker with PCR-confirmed SARS-CoV-2 infection or an uninfected control (not recorded which). The chain's CDR3 is CATSDSGTGGTEAFF. The CDR3 DNA reads TGTGCCACCAGTGACTCCGGGACAGGAGGGACTGAAGCTTTCTTT.